Listed here are 15 T cell receptor beta chains from one sample, sequenced in a study of T cells in Graves' hyperthyroidism and ophthalmopathy. Amplified regions were TCR beta CDR3 sequences from RNA transcripts. With the HTBI primer set, the TCR CDR3 went through a first round of RT-PCR. TCRdb reanalysed the multiplex PCR reads using MiXCR and keeps one entry per CDR3 protein. The sample has 640,000 or so distinct CDR3 sequences, around 15% seen once. The source material was blood. The receptors stem from a woman aged 40-49 years with Graves' ophthalmopathy.

This clonotype was picked up many times. The rearrangement joins TRBV19 to TRBJ1-2; D is unclear. The germline V gene encodes CDR1 LNHDA and CDR2 SQIVND (reference sequence). V lost 7 bases and J lost 5, with 14 bases in between. The CDR3 is 13 amino acids. The CDR3 protein is CASIGPLYYGYTF. As DNA, the CDR3 is TGTGCCAGTATCGGCCCTCTTTATTATGGCTACACCTTC.

This sequence joins TRBV15 and TRBJ1-2, with 8 bases matching TRBD1. Trimming at V came to 3 bases and at J to 6 bases, leaving 9 bases not matched to a gene. The CDR3 extends over 15 amino acids. The germline V gene encodes CDR1 LNHNV and CDR2 YYDKDF (reference sequence). CDR3 sequence (DNA): TGTGCCACCAGCAGCTTGGAGGACAGGGCCCATGGCTACACCTTC. Protein sequence: CATSSLEDRAHGYTF.

At least ten counts were recorded for this clonotype. This rearrangement joins TRBV6-5 to TRBJ1-2; D is perhaps TRBD1 (5 bases). This CDR3 is 14 amino acids long. CDR1 and CDR2 (germline): MNHEY, SVGAGI. V lost 2 bases and J 3 bases, leaving 10 bases between the germline ends. DNA of the CDR3: TGTGCCAGCAGTTACAAGGCGGGGGACTATGGCTACACCTTC. This encodes CASSYKAGDYGYTF.

The rearrangement joins TRBV6-1 to TRBJ2-5; 7 bases fit TRBD1. The CDR3 consists of 14 residues. The germline V gene encodes CDR1 MNHNS and CDR2 SASEGT. V was pared by 5 bases and J by 7 bases, with 10 bases of the junction left unmatched. CDR3 region: CASSPGDRPGTQYF. The CDR3 region has the DNA TGTGCCAGCAGTCCTGGGGACAGACCGGGGACCCAGTACTTC.

This clonotype appeared many times. The genes are TRBV2 and TRBJ2-7, with D perhaps matching TRBD1 (5 bases). This CDR3 contains 13 residues. V lost 0 bases, J lost 3 bases, and 6 bases lay in between. The V gene's germline CDR1 is SNHLY and CDR2 FYNNEI. The CDR3 coding sequence is TGTGCCAGCAGTGAAGCCGACAGCTACGAGCAGTACTTC. Translation gives CASSEADSYEQYF.

This clonotype was observed a few times. This sequence joins TRBV24-1 and TRBJ2-7, with a possible D match to TRBD1 (5 bases). Germline CDR1 reads KGHDR; CDR2 reads SFDVKD. This CDR3 has 14 amino acids. V lost 5 bases and J lost 2, with 12 bases in between. The CDR3 DNA sequence: TGTGCCACCAGTGGGGGCAGTGATACCTACGAGCAGTACTTC. It encodes CATSGGSDTYEQYF.

This clonotype has a handful of counts. The chain has TRBV24-1 and TRBJ2-2; no firm D call. Germline assignment: CDR1 KGHDR and CDR2 SFDVKD. Between the trimmed V and J ends, which lost 4 bases and 10 bases, there was a span of 6 bases. The CDR3 covers 11 residues. CDR3 in amino acids: CATSDWEELFF. The CDR3 coding sequence is TGTGCCACCAGTGACTGGGAGGAGCTGTTTTTT.

V and J are TRBV3-1 and TRBJ2-7; 9 bases line up with TRBD1. The CDR3 is 13 residues long. V gave up 5 bases and J gave up 7 bases; unmatched junction bases: 6. Germline CDR1 is LGHDT and CDR2 is YNNKEL (reference sequence). The CDR3 region is CASSGQGSGEQYF. The CDR3 DNA reads as TGTGCCAGCAGCGGACAGGGGTCGGGGGAGCAGTACTTC.

In this sample, this clonotype turned up many times. CDR3: CASSRRWEGAIGNIQYF. CDR3 DNA sequence: TGTGCCAGCAGCCGACGGTGGGAGGGGGCAATCGGAAACATTCAGTACTTC. The genes are TRBV4-2 and TRBJ2-4; D tentatively reads TRBD1 or TRBD2 (7 bases each). Germline V gene data show CDR1 as LGHNA and CDR2 as YNFKEQ. The V end lost 4 bases, the J end lost 6 bases, and 22 bases lay between the germline ends. This CDR3 is built from 17 residues.

V usage is TRBV6-1 and J usage is TRBJ2-7; possibly TRBD2 for D (6 bases). Trimming removed 5 bases from V and 3 bases from J, with 11 bases in between. The CDR3 loop spans 13 amino acids. Germline V gene data show CDR1 as MNHNS and CDR2 as SASEGT. Written as DNA, the CDR3 is TGTGCCAGCAGTCGGGACTGGGTCTACGAGCAGTACTTC. It codes for CASSRDWVYEQYF.

This chain links TRBV19 with TRBJ2-2, with a weak D call TRBD1 (5 bases). Germline assignment: CDR1 LNHDA and CDR2 SQIVND (reference sequence). The CDR3 extends over 15 amino acids. V dropped 7 bases and J dropped 7 bases, with 19 bases sitting between them. In DNA form, the CDR3 reads TGTGCCAGTACCTGGCAGGGCCACATGGGCGGGGAGCTGTTTTTT. Translation gives CASTWQGHMGGELFF.

This clonotype was recorded many times. This chain links TRBV19 with TRBJ1-1; D is perhaps TRBD1 (5 bases). Germline CDR1 reads LNHDA; CDR2 reads SQIVND (reference sequence). The CDR3 extends over 16 amino acids. V dropped 3 bases and J dropped 5 bases, with 19 bases sitting between them. CDR3: CASSITHFGGETEAFF. In DNA, the CDR3 is TGTGCCAGTAGTATCACCCACTTTGGGGGAGAGACTGAAGCTTTCTTT.

The chain carries TRBV24-1 and TRBJ2-2; a possible D gene is TRBD1 (5 bases). The V gene's germline CDR1 is KGHDR and CDR2 SFDVKD. This CDR3 spans 14 amino acids. Trimming left V 4 bases short and J 5 bases short, with 10 bases between. The CDR3 nucleotides are TGTGCCACCAGTGAGCCTGACAGTACCGGGGAGCTGTTTTTT. Its protein product is CATSEPDSTGELFF.

This clonotype came up many times. The CDR3 sequence: CASSFRPWGRTGELFF. The CDR3 DNA follows: TGTGCCAGCAGTTTTCGGCCCTGGGGCAGAACCGGGGAGCTGTTTTTT. The rearrangement joins TRBV12-3 or TRBV12-4 to TRBJ2-2; a weak D match, TRBD1 (5 bases). V lost 3 bases and J lost 5, with 16 bases in between. This CDR3 region has 16 residues.

The chain employs TRBV6-2 or TRBV6-3 and TRBJ1-2; unclear D gene. This CDR3 is built from 14 residues. In germline, CDR1 is MNHEY, CDR2 SVGEGT. Trimming removed 5 bases from V and 0 bases from J, with 10 bases in between. CDR3 protein: CASSKVGSNYGYTF. In DNA, the CDR3 is TGTGCCAGCAGTAAGGTCGGATCTAACTATGGCTACACCTTC.